This entry lists 24 T cell receptor beta chains sequenced from one sample in a study of cytomegalovirus exposure and HLA in healthy donors. With 60 Vbeta and 13 Jbeta primers, the PCR was carried out. Assay used: immunoSEQ multiplex PCR; TCRdb lists only in-frame clones, some missing. The data contain about 85,000 clones, over 60% of them seen just once; the ten biggest clones take up under 5%. Sequenced: PBMCs. The receptors were gathered from a man between 25 and 39 years old in good health and CMV-seronegative.

The chain uses TRBV11-1 and TRBJ1-2; D might be TRBD1 (6 bases). This CDR3 has 15 amino acids. The germline V gene has CDR1 SGHAT and CDR2 FQDESV (reference sequence). With 2 bases removed from V and 3 bases from J, the gap between germline ends came to 13 bases. CDR3 protein: CASSLRSQGHYGYTF. CDR3 DNA: TGTGCCAGCAGCTTACGGTCACAGGGCCACTATGGCTACACCTTC.

This clone came up a few times. A read error may account for a junction end that differs from germline. CDR3: CASSTPDIMVQETQYF. DNA for the CDR3: TGTGCCAGCTCAACACCAGACATCATGGTCCAAGAGACCCAGTACTTC. The rearrangement links TRBV18 to TRBJ2-5; unclear D gene. The length of the CDR3 is 16 residues. Germline V gene sequence: CDR1 KGHSH, CDR2 LQKENI.

The chain recombines TRBV28 with TRBJ2-1; D uncertain. This CDR3 region has 12 residues. V lost 6 bases and J lost 7, with 10 bases in between. The germline V gene encodes CDR1 MDHEN and CDR2 SYDVKM. In nucleotides, the CDR3 is TGTGCCAGCAGCATATTACTAAATGAGCAGTTCTTC. Protein product: CASSILLNEQFF.

The chain links TRBV6-5 to TRBJ1-3; TRBD1 aligns across 8 bases. V shed 7 bases and J 4 bases; nucleotides not matched to a gene: 6. The CDR3 extends over 14 amino acids. Germline V gene lookup returns CDR1 MNHEY and CDR2 SVGAGI. The CDR3 sequence: CASKFRDRGNTIYF. CDR3 DNA: TGTGCCAGCAAGTTCCGGGACAGGGGAAACACCATATATTTT.

The V call is TRBV5-5, the J call TRBJ1-5; maybe TRBD1 (5 bases). Germline values: CDR1 SGHKS, CDR2 YYEKEE (reference sequence). V lost 6 bases and J 6 bases, leaving 19 bases between the germline ends. The CDR3 spans 15 residues. The chain's CDR3 is CASNLGQTPGQPQHF. DNA for the CDR3: TGTGCCAGCAATCTGGGGCAGACTCCCGGTCAGCCCCAGCATTTT.

This clone showed up just once. This rearrangement joins TRBV19 to TRBJ1-5; D unclear. Germline CDR1 LNHDA, CDR2 SQIVND (reference sequence). The V and J ends lost 6 bases and 0 bases respectively, with 6 bases between them. CDR3 size: 13 residues. The CDR3 loop is CASSRNSNQPQHF. The CDR3 DNA reads as TGTGCCAGTAGCAGGAATAGCAATCAGCCCCAGCATTTT.

This clone was detected once. The gene calls are TRBV7-2 and TRBJ1-1, with D perhaps matching TRBD1 (5 bases). V was pared by 5 bases and J by 2 bases, with 15 bases between. The CDR3 runs to 15 residues. The germline V gene has CDR1 SGHTA and CDR2 FQGNSA. The CDR3: CASSNPRRGNTEAFF. CDR3 coding DNA: TGTGCCAGCAGCAACCCCAGAAGGGGAAACACTGAAGCTTTCTTT. Looking up the rest from reference TRBV7-2 and TRBJ1-1 gives the full variable domain: GAGVSQSPSNKVTEKGKDVELRCDPISGHTALYWYRQSLGQGLEFLIYFQGNSAPDKSGLPSDRFSAERTGGSVSTLTIQRTQQEDSAVYLCASSNPRRGNTEAFFGQGTRLTVV.

The chain is built from TRBV9 and TRBJ2-5, with 11 bases that match TRBD2. CDR3 length equals 16 residues. Losses at the gene ends were 0 bases for V and 4 bases for J; bases not matched to a gene: 5. Germline CDR1 SGDLS, CDR2 YYNGEE. CDR3 in DNA: TGTGCCAGCAGCGTAGGCCTAGCGGGAGGAGGAGAGACCCAGTACTTC. It codes for CASSVGLAGGGETQYF.

The chain recombines TRBV18 with TRBJ1-1; D might be TRBD1 (5 bases). Deletions cut 2 bases from V and 5 bases from J, with 21 bases between. The germline gives CDR1 KGHSH, CDR2 LQKENI. The CDR3 has 17 amino acids. This CDR3 reads CASSPFFTGPRGTEAFF. CDR3 bases: TGTGCCAGCTCACCATTTTTTACCGGGCCTAGGGGAACTGAAGCTTTCTTT.

This sequence joins TRBV15 and TRBJ2-5, with 15 bases lining up with TRBD2. J lost 5 bases, V lost 1 base, and 8 bases had no gene match. Germline V CDR1 and CDR2: LNHNV, YYDKDF (reference sequence). The CDR3 contains 18 residues. CDR3 region: CATSRGGLAGGLRETQYF. CDR3 bases: TGTGCCACCAGCAGAGGTGGACTAGCGGGAGGGTTGCGGGAGACCCAGTACTTC.

In DNA, the CDR3 is TGCGCCAGCAGCCAAGGGACAGGGGGCGGGGAGCTGTTTTTT. Protein sequence: CASSQGTGGGELFF. The rearrangement uses TRBV4-1 and TRBJ2-2, with 10 bases matching TRBD1. Germline V gene sequence: CDR1 MGHRA, CDR2 YSYEKL. The CDR3 runs 14 residues. The V gene end was trimmed by 1 base and the J gene end by 7 bases; junction bases not matched to a gene: 0.

In the case of this clone: An end of the junction does not agree with germline; a read error may underlie this. V gene TRBV7-7 combines with J gene TRBJ2-5; the D is unclear. CDR1 and CDR2 from the germline V gene are SSHAT and FNYEAQ (reference sequence). The CDR3 is made up of 15 amino acids. The CDR3 is CASSLLEPPQETQYF. CDR3 DNA: TGTGCTAGCAGCTTATTGGAGCCCCCACAAGAGACCCAGTACTTC.

This clone occurred once. V usage is TRBV9 and J usage is TRBJ2-5; D not certain. The last part of the DNA fits TRBJ2-7 better; the J call may be wrong. Germline V CDR1 and CDR2: SGDLS, YYNGEE. This CDR3 has 12 amino acids. CDR3 amino acids: CASSPSHYEQYF. The CDR3 bases are TGTGCCAGCAGCCCCTCCCACTACGAGCAGTACTTC.

The chain carries TRBV4-1 and TRBJ2-7; 7 bases are a match to TRBD1. V shed 1 base and J 3 bases; nucleotides not matched to a gene: 6. CDR3 length: 15 amino acids. Germline CDR1 MGHRA, CDR2 YSYEKL. Written as DNA, the CDR3 is TGCGCCAGCAGCCAAGTGACAGGGATCGACTACGAGCAGTACTTC. It codes for CASSQVTGIDYEQYF.

V usage is TRBV19 and J usage is TRBJ1-3; D perhaps matches TRBD1 (6 bases). The germline CDR1 and CDR2 sequences are LNHDA and SQIVND (reference sequence). Trimming cost V 5 bases and J 0 bases, with 14 bases left between them. The CDR3 spans 16 residues. CDR3 nucleotides: TGTGCCAGTAGTGCCACAGGGTCGAGCTCTGGAAACACCATATATTTT. It yields the protein CASSATGSSSGNTIYF.

This chain connects TRBV7-2 to TRBJ2-5; a weak D match, TRBD1 (6 bases). The better agreement between TRBJ2-7 and the DNA end casts doubt on the J call. The CDR3 length is 15 residues. Germline V gives CDR1 SGHTA, CDR2 FQGNSA. The CDR3 nucleotides are TGTGCCAGCAGCTTAGATCGTCAGGGGCCCTACGAGCAGTACTTC. Its protein product is CASSLDRQGPYEQYF.

This clone was seen only a few times. V is TRBV27 and J is TRBJ1-5; TRBD1 might be the D (6 bases). The CDR3 sequence is 20 residues long. Germline assignment: CDR1 MNHEY and CDR2 SMNVEV (reference sequence). V was cut by 5 bases and J by 5 bases, with 31 bases left in between. CDR3 amino acids: CASSPLYYPTGSGWDQPQHF. For the CDR3, the DNA is TGTGCCAGCAGTCCACTATATTACCCTACAGGGTCAGGTTGGGATCAGCCCCAGCATTTT.

A single count supports this clone. This chain joins TRBV27 and TRBJ2-1; 7 bases match TRBD2. CDR3 length equals 11 residues. Looked up from germline, CDR1 is MNHEY and CDR2 is SMNVEV (reference sequence). Losses at the gene ends were 9 bases for V and 6 bases for J; bases not matched to a gene: 2. The CDR3 sequence is CASGRANEQFF. In DNA, the CDR3 is TGTGCCAGTGGGAGGGCCAATGAGCAGTTCTTC.

This rearrangement joins TRBV7-8 to TRBJ1-5, with a weak D call TRBD1 (5 bases). Germline CDR1 SGHVS, CDR2 FQNEAQ. The CDR3 has 14 residues. V lost 6 bases and J lost 3, with 12 bases in between. As DNA, the CDR3 is TGTGCCAGCAGGCAAGACAGTGACAATCAGCCCCAGCATTTT. Translation gives CASRQDSDNQPQHF.

J is TRBJ2-7 and V is TRBV6-6; either TRBD1 or TRBD2 may supply D (7 bases each). The germline CDR1 and CDR2 sequences are MNHNY and SVGAGI (reference sequence). Trimming took off 10 bases at V and 3 bases at J, with 16 bases between the two ends. This CDR3 contains 13 residues. The DNA for the CDR3 is TGTGCCACCAGGGGGGGGGTAAACTACGAGCAGTACTTC. It is translated as CATRGGVNYEQYF.

This rearrangement joins TRBV7-9 to TRBJ1-1, with D perhaps matching TRBD1 (5 bases). The CDR3 runs 13 residues. Germline-derived CDR1 and CDR2 are SEHNR and FQNEAQ (reference sequence). Trimming removed 3 bases at V and 1 base at J, with 6 bases between. The DNA of the CDR3 is TGTGCCAGCAGCTTTACAGGGAACACTGAAGCTTTCTTT. This codes for CASSFTGNTEAFF.

The V call is TRBV6-5, the J call TRBJ1-1; TRBD1 is a possible D gene (5 bases). The length of the CDR3 is 13 residues. Germline V gene data show CDR1 as MNHEY and CDR2 as SVGAGI. V lost 8 bases to trimming and J lost 7 bases, with 17 bases between them. The CDR3 sequence is CASFGGGSREAFF. For the CDR3, the DNA is TGTGCCAGCTTCGGTGGGGGGAGCCGTGAAGCTTTCTTT.

The chain combines TRBV2 with TRBJ1-1, with D possibly being TRBD1 (5 bases). This CDR3 region has 11 residues. Germline CDR1 SNHLY, CDR2 FYNNEI. V was pared by 6 bases and J by 4 bases, with 6 bases between. CDR3 region: CASRTATEAFF. The CDR3 DNA follows: TGTGCCAGCAGGACAGCCACTGAAGCTTTCTTT.

This clone was seen only a few times. V and J are TRBV7-2 and TRBJ2-1; TRBD2 aligns across 10 bases. Germline V gene sequence: CDR1 SGHTA, CDR2 FQGNSA. Losses at the gene ends were 1 base for V and 7 bases for J; bases not matched to a gene: 1. The CDR3 is 14 residues long. Here the CDR3 DNA reads TGTGCCAGCAGCTTAGGACTAGCGGGTAATGAGCAGTTCTTC. Its protein is CASSLGLAGNEQFF.